This T cell receptor (beta chain) was retrieved from a study of T cells after yellow fever vaccination. Study summary: Researchers used SMART-Seq v4 Ultra Low Input to prepare fractions that had low cell numbers. General study points: A weaker but faster secondary response was observed, peaking on day 5 versus 15.

This CDR3 comprises 15 residues. Germline V gene sequence: CDR1 KGHSH, CDR2 LQKENI. Details on this clonotype: Antigen: not known. The junction departs from the called germline gene at one end, perhaps through a read error.

TCR cDNA, made by 5'RACE template switching, carried an added universal primer site and UMIs. TCRdb used MiXCR to reprocess the 5' RACE reads, holding one entry per CDR3 protein. The table lists around 160,000 distinct CDR3 sequences, around 7% of them singletons. V usage is TRBV18 and J usage is TRBJ1-5; 9 positions match TRBD1. The TCR sequence derives from a man aged 18 to 29 who received the YFV17D yellow fever vaccine. The material was CD4+ T cells sorted from PBMCs, obtained 5 days after the first yellow fever vaccination. The chain's CDR3 is CVSSPGTGNYQPQHF. CDR3 in DNA: TGTGTCAGCTCACCAGGGACAGGGAACTATCAGCCCCAGCATTTT. Supplemented by reference TRBV18 and TRBJ1-5, the full variable domain reads NAGVMQNPRHLVRRRGQEARLRCSPMKGHSHVYWYRQLPEEGLKFMVYLQKENIIDESGMPKERFSAEFPKEGPSILRIQQVVRGDSAAYFCVSSPGTGNYQPQHFGDGTRLSIL.